This T cell receptor beta chain was sequenced during a study of blood T cell repertoires in COVID-19. Study background: Samples representing acute and convalescent COVID-19 were sourced from the United States, Italy and Spain. T cells, B-cell-depleted T cells, or PBMCs provided the cDNA or gDNA that served as material.

The V end lost 1 base, the J end lost 6 bases, and 7 bases lay between the germline ends. The CDR3 loop spans 14 amino acids. Per the germline V gene, CDR1 is SGHTA and CDR2 is FQGNSA. Original data processing: Quantification of nucleated cells was approximated via reference gene primer amplification. Only in-frame clones appear in the TCRdb table, and some are missing; sequencing was by immunoSEQ multiplex PCR. That table is the source of V, J and clone size, and D and trimming were worked out from the DNA. The table lists about 220,000 clones, more than 75% of them singletons. Material for sequencing was peripheral blood. This chain uses TRBV7-2 with TRBJ1-6, with D tentatively TRBD1 (5 bases). The clonotype originates from a man in his forties or fifties who had recovered from COVID-19. CDR3 amino acids: CASSLGGGNSPLHF. Here the CDR3 DNA reads TGTGCCAGCAGCTTAGGGGGGGGTAATTCACCCCTCCACTTT.